This T cell receptor beta chain was recorded in a study of blood T cell repertoires in COVID-19. Only in-frame clones appear in the TCRdb table, and some are missing; sequencing was by immunoSEQ multiplex PCR. This sample has 18,000 or so clones, with around 91% found just once. V dropped 5 bases and J dropped 4 bases, with 8 bases sitting between them. Germline values: CDR1 SGHTA, CDR2 FQGNSA. This CDR3 is 12 amino acids long. V is TRBV7-2 and J is TRBJ1-1; the D is unclear. The TCR comes from a human donor in a cohort sampled during active COVID-19. Sequences were obtained from peripheral blood. CDR3 residues: CASSERFTEAFF. Written as DNA, the CDR3 is TGTGCCAGCAGCGAACGGTTCACTGAAGCTTTCTTT.